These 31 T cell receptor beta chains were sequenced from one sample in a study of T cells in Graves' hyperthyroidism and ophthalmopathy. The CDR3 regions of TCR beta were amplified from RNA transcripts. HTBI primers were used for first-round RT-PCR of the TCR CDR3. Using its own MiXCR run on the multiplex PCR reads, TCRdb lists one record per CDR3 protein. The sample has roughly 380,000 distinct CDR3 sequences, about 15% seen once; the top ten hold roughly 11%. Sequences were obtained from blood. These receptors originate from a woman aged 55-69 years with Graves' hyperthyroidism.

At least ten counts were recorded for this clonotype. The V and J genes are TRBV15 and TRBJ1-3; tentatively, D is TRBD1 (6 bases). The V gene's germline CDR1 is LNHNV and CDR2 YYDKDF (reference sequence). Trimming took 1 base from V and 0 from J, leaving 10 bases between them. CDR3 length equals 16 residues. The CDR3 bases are TGTGCCACCAGCAGAGGGGACACCTACTCTGGAAACACCATATATTTT. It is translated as CATSRGDTYSGNTIYF.

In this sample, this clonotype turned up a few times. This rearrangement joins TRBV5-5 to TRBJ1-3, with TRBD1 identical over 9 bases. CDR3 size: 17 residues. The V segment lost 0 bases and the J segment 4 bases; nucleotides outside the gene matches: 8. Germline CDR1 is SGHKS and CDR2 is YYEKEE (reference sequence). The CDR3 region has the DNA TGTGCCAGCAGCTTGGAGGGGGTACAGGGGGCCGGAAACACCATATATTTT. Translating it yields CASSLEGVQGAGNTIYF.

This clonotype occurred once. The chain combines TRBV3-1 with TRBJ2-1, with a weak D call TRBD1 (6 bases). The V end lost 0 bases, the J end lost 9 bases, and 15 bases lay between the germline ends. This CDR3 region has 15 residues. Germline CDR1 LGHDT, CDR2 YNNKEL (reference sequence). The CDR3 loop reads CASSQDPNGGREQFF. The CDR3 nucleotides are TGTGCCAGCAGCCAAGATCCGAATGGGGGCCGTGAGCAGTTCTTC.

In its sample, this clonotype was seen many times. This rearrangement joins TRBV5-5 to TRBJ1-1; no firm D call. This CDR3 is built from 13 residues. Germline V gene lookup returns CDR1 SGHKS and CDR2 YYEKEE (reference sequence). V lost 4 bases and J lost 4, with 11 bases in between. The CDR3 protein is CASSPDLSTEAFF. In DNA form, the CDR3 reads TGTGCCAGCAGCCCCGACCTGAGCACTGAAGCTTTCTTT. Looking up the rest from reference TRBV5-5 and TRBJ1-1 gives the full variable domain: DAGVTQSPTHLIKTRGQQVTLRCSPISGHKSVSWYQQVLGQGPQFIFQYYEKEERGRGNFPDRFSARQFPNYSSELNVNALLLGDSALYLCASSPDLSTEAFFGQGTRLTVV.

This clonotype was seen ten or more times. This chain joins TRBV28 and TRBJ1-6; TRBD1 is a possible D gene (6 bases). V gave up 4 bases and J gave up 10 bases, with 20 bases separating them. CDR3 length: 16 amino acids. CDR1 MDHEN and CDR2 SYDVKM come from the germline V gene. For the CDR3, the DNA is TGTGCCAGCAGTTCAGAGAACAGGGTGACCGGGTCACCCCTCCACTTT. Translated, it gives CASSSENRVTGSPLHF.

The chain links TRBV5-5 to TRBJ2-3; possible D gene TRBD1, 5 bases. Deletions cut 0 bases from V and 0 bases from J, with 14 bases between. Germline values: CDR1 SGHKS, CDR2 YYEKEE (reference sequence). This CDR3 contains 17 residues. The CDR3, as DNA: TGTGCCAGCAGCTTGGTGGTAGGGGTCTTTAGCACAGATACGCAGTATTTT. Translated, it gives CASSLVVGVFSTDTQYF.

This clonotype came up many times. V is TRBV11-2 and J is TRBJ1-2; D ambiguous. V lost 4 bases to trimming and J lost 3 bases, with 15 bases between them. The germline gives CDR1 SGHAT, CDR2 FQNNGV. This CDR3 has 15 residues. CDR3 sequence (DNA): TGTGCCAGCAGCTCTGCCCAGACCGCGTACTATGGCTACACCTTC. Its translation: CASSSAQTAYYGYTF.

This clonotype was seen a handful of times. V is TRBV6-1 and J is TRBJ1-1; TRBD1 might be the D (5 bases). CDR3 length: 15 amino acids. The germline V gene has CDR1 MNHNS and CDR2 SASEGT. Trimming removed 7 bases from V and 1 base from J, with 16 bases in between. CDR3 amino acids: CASIGKTRGNTEAFF. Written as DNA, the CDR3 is TGTGCCAGCATCGGAAAAACAAGGGGGAACACTGAAGCTTTCTTT.

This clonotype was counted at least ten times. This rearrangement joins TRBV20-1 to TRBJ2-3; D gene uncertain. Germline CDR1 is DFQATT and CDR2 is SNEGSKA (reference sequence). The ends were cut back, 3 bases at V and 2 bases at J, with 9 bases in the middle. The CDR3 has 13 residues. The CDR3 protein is CSARPSATDTQYF. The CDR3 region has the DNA TGCAGTGCTAGGCCTAGTGCCACAGATACGCAGTATTTT.

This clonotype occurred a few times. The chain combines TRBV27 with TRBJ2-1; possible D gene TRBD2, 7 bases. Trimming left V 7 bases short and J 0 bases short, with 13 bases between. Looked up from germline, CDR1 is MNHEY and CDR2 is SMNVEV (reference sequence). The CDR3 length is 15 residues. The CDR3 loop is CASKQGGSSYNEQFF. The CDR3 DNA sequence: TGTGCCAGCAAACAGGGCGGGAGCTCCTACAATGAGCAGTTCTTC.

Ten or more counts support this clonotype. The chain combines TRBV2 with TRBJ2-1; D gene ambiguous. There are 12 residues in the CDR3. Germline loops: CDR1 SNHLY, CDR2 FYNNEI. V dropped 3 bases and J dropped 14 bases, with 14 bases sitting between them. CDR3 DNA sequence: TGTGCCAGCAGTGAGTCCTTGGCAGAGGAGTTCTTC. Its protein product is CASSESLAEEFF. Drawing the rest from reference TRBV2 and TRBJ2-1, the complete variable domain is EPEVTQTPSHQVTQMGQEVILRCVPISNHLYFYWYRQILGQKVEFLVSFYNNEISEKSEIFDDQFSVERPDGSNFTLKIRSTKLEDSAMYFCASSESLAEEFFGPGTRLTVL.

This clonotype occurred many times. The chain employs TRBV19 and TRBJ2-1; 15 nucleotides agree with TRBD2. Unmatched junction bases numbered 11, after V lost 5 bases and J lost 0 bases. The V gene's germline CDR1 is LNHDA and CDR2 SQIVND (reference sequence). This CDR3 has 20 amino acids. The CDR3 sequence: CASSPGLAGGLKSSYNEQFF. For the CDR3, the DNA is TGTGCCAGTAGTCCTGGACTAGCGGGAGGGTTAAAAAGCTCCTACAATGAGCAGTTCTTC.

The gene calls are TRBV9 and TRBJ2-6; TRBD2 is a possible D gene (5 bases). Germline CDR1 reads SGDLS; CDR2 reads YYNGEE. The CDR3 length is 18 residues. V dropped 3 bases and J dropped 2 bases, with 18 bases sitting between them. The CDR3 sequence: CASSAEAEAGAGANVLTF. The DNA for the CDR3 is TGTGCCAGCAGCGCGGAGGCGGAGGCTGGGGCTGGGGCCAACGTCCTGACTTTC.

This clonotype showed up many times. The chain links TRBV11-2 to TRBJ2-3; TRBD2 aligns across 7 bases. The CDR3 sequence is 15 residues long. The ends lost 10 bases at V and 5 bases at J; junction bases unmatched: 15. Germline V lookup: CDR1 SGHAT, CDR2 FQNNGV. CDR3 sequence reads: CAIRTYTSALDTQYF. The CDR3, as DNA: TGTGCCATCAGAACCTATACTAGCGCACTAGATACGCAGTATTTT. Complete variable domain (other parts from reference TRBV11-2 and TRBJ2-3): EAGVAQSPRYKIIEKRQSVAFWCNPISGHATLYWYQQILGQGPKLLIQFQNNGVVDDSQLPKDRFSAERLKGVDSTLKIQPAKLEDSAVYLCAIRTYTSALDTQYFGPGTRLTVL.

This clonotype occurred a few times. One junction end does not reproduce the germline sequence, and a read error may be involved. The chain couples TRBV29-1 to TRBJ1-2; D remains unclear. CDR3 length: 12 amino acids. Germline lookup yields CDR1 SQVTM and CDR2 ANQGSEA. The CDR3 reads CSAEESDYGYTF. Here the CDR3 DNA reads TGCAGCGCTGAAGAGTCAGACTATGGCTACACCTTC.

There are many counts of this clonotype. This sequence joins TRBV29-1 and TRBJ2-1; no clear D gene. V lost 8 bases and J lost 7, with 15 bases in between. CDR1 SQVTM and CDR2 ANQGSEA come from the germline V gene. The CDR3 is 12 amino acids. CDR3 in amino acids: CSHGRIGNEQFF. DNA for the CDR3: TGCAGCCATGGGCGGATCGGAAATGAGCAGTTCTTC.

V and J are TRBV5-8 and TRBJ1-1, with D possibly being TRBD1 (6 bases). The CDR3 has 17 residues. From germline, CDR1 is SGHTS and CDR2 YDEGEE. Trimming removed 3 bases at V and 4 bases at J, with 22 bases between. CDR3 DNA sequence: TGTGCCAGCAGCTGGGGGGGAGGGGGTCCCCCATCCACTGAAGCTTTCTTT. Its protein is CASSWGGGGPPSTEAFF. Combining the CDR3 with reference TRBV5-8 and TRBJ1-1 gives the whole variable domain EAGVTQSPTHLIKTRGQQATLRCSPISGHTSVYWYQQALGLGLQFLLWYDEGEERNRGNFPPRFSGRQFPNYSSELNVNALELEDSALYLCASSWGGGGPPSTEAFFGQGTRLTVV.

The CDR3, as DNA: TGTGCCAGCACCCGACTAGCGGGAGGTGGAACCCAGTACTTC. It yields the protein CASTRLAGGGTQYF. The chain uses TRBV2 and TRBJ2-5; 13 bases line up with TRBD2. V lost 7 bases, J lost 8 bases, and 7 bases stayed unmatched. The CDR3 extends over 14 amino acids. CDR1 SNHLY and CDR2 FYNNEI come from the germline V gene.

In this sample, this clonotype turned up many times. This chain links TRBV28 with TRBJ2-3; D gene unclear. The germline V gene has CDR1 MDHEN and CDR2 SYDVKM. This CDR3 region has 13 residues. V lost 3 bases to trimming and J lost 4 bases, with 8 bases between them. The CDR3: CASSLISPDTQYF. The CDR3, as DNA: TGTGCCAGCAGTTTGATCTCCCCAGATACGCAGTATTTT.

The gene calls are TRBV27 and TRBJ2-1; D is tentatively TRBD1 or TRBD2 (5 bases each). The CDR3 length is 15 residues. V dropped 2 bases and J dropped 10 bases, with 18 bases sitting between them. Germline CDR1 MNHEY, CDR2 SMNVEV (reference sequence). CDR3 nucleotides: TGTGCCAGCAGTTTAGCAGGGTTAGCGAGAGAAGAGCAGTTCTTC. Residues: CASSLAGLAREEQFF.

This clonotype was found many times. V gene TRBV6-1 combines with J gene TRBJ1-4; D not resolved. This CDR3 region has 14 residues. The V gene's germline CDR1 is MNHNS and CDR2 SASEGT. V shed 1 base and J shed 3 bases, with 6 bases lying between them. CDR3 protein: CASSEGIANEKLFF. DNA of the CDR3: TGTGCCAGCAGTGAAGGCATTGCTAATGAAAAACTGTTTTTT.

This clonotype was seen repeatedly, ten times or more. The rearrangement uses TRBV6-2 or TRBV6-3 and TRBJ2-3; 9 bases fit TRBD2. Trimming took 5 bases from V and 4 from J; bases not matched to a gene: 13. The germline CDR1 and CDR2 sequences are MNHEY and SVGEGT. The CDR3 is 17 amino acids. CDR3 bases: TGTGCCAGCAGTCCCGGGGGCGCCGGGACTAGCTCAGATACGCAGTATTTT. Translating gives CASSPGGAGTSSDTQYF.

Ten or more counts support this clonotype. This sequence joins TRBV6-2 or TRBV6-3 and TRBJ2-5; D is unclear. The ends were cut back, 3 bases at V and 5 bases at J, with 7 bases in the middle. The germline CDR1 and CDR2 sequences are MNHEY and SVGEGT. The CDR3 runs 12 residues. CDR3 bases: TGTGCCAGCAGTTATCGTCCGGAGACCCAGTACTTC. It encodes CASSYRPETQYF.

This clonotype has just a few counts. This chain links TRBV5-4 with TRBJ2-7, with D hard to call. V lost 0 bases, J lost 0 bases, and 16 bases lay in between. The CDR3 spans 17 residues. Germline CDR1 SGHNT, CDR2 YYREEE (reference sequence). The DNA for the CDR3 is TGTGCCAGCAGCTTGGATATTGGGCAGGTAACCTCCTACGAGCAGTACTTC. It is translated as CASSLDIGQVTSYEQYF.

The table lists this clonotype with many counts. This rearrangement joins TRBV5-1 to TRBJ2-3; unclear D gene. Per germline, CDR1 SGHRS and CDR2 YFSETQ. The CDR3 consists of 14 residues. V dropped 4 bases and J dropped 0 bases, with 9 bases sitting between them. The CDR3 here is CASSPALSTDTQYF. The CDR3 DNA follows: TGCGCCAGCAGCCCCGCCCTTAGCACAGATACGCAGTATTTT.

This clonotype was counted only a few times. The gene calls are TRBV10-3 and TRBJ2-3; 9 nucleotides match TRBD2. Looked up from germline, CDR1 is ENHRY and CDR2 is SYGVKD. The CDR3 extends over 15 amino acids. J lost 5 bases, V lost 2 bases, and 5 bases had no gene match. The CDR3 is CAISEGLAGLDTQYF. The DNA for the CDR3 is TGTGCCATCAGTGAGGGGCTAGCGGGACTAGATACGCAGTATTTT.

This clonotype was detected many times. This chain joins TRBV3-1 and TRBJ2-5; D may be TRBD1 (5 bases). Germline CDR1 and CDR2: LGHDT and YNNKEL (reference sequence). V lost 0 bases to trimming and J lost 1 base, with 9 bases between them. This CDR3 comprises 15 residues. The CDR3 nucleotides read TGTGCCAGCAGCCAAGAGGTCAGGGCCCAAGAGACCCAGTACTTC. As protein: CASSQEVRAQETQYF.

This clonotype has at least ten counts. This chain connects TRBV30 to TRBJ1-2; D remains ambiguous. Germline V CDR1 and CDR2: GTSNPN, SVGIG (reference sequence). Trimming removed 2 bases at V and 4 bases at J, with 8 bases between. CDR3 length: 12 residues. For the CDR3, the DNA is TGTGCCTGGAGTCCATCGGGCTATGGCTACACCTTC. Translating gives CAWSPSGYGYTF.

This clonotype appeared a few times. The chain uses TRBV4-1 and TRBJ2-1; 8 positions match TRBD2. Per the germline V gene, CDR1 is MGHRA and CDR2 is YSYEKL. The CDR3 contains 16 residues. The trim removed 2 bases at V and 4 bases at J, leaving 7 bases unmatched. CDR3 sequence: CASSQKTSGGYNEQFF. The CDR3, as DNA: TGCGCCAGCAGCCAAAAAACTAGCGGAGGATACAATGAGCAGTTCTTC.

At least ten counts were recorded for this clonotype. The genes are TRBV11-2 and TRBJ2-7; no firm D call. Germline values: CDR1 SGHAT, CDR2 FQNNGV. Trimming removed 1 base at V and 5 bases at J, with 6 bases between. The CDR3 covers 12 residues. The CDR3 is CASSLVAHEQYF. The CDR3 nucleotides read TGTGCCAGCAGCTTAGTAGCCCACGAGCAGTACTTC.

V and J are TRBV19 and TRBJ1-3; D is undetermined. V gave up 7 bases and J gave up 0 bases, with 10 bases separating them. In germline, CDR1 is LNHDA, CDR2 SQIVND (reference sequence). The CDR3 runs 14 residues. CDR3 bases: TGTGCCAGTATCAGAGACTTCTCTGGAAACACCATATATTTT. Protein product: CASIRDFSGNTIYF.